Presented here are 30 T cell receptor beta chains from one specimen sequenced in a study of blood T cell repertoires in COVID-19. Generated by immunoSEQ multiplex PCR, the TCRdb table keeps only in-frame clones and is missing some. Here the sample spans under 250,000 clones, about 83% being singletons. The sample comprised peripheral blood. All receptors come from a woman of 80 years or more with COVID-19, enrolled during active disease.

V usage is TRBV10-1 and J usage is TRBJ1-3; D unresolved. In germline, CDR1 is WNHNN, CDR2 SYGVQD (reference sequence). Between the trimmed V and J ends, which lost 7 bases and 0 bases, there was a span of 10 bases. The CDR3 spans 14 residues. The CDR3 DNA follows: TGCGCCAGCATTGGTGGCCGCTCTGGAAACACCATATATTTT. Amino acids: CASIGGRSGNTIYF.

The chain has TRBV5-1 and TRBJ2-1; 7 nucleotides align to TRBD1. The CDR3 is 18 amino acids. Germline V gene sequence: CDR1 SGHRS, CDR2 YFSETQ. The V gene end was trimmed by 1 base and the J gene end by 6 bases; junction bases not matched to a gene: 16. The CDR3 coding sequence is TGCGCCAGCAGCTTGCGCCCACCCGGGACAGCATACTTCAATGAGCAGTTCTTC. Its translation is CASSLRPPGTAYFNEQFF.

The chain recombines TRBV29-1 with TRBJ1-1, with 7 bases fitting TRBD1. From germline, CDR1 is SQVTM and CDR2 ANQGSEA. V was pared by 7 bases and J by 3 bases, with 5 bases of the junction left unmatched. CDR3 length: 12 residues. CDR3 sequence (DNA): TGCAGCGCCACGACAGGGTACACTGAAGCTTTCTTT. Residues: CSATTGYTEAFF. The full variable domain, completed using reference TRBV29-1 and TRBJ1-1, is SAVISQKPSRDICQRGTSLTIQCQVDSQVTMMFWYRQQPGQSLTLIATANQGSEATYESGFVIDKFPISRPNLTFSTLTVSNMSPEDSSIYLCSATTGYTEAFFGQGTRLTVV.

The chain combines TRBV7-8 with TRBJ1-2; D is perhaps TRBD1 (6 bases). Germline CDR1 SGHVS, CDR2 FQNEAQ. The CDR3 totals 14 residues. The V end was cut by 2 bases, the J end by 2 bases, with 9 bases between. CDR3 sequence (DNA): TGTGCCAGCAGCTTAAACAGGGACAACTATGGCTACACCTTC. Its protein product is CASSLNRDNYGYTF.

This clone was picked up one time. Lacking the conserved final phenylalanine or tryptophan, this CDR3 likely reflects a read error. The chain joins TRBV28 to TRBJ1-6; 7 bases fit TRBD1. This CDR3 is 14 amino acids long. The germline V gene encodes CDR1 MDHEN and CDR2 SYDVKM. Unmatched junction bases numbered 5, after V lost 8 bases and J lost 4 bases. The CDR3 here is CASHGTAYNSPLHL. CDR3 DNA sequence: TGTGCCAGCCACGGGACAGCTTATAATTCACCCCTCCACCTT.

For this clone: In the same sample, other DNA sequences code for this CDR3. The chain has TRBV3-1 (or the pseudogene TRBV3-2) and TRBJ2-3; no clear D gene. The CDR3 is 15 residues long. Germline V gene lookup returns CDR1 LGHDT and CDR2 YNNKEL (reference sequence). V dropped 3 bases and J dropped 0 bases, with 10 bases sitting between them. CDR3 amino acids: CASSQVAASTDTQYF. CDR3 DNA sequence: TGTGCCAGCAGCCAGGTCGCGGCTAGCACAGATACGCAGTATTTT.

This chain's CDR3 is CASSYARTGRNTEAFF. The CDR3 DNA follows: TGTGCCAGCAGTTATGCCCGGACAGGGAGGAACACTGAAGCTTTCTTT. The rearrangement uses TRBV28 and TRBJ1-1; 8 nucleotides align to TRBD1. Trimming removed 4 bases from V and 1 base from J; junction bases left unmatched: 8. The germline gives CDR1 MDHEN, CDR2 SYDVKM. CDR3 size: 16 residues.

The chain is built from TRBV9 and TRBJ1-1; TRBD1 agrees at 7 bases. Trimming removed 3 bases from V and 10 bases from J; junction bases left unmatched: 6. The CDR3 is made up of 12 amino acids. Germline V gives CDR1 SGDLS, CDR2 YYNGEE. CDR3 sequence reads: CASSATGAGAFF. DNA for the CDR3: TGTGCCAGCAGCGCCACAGGGGCTGGAGCTTTCTTT.

The chain is built from TRBV9 and TRBJ2-5; 8 nucleotides align to TRBD1. Per the germline V gene, CDR1 is SGDLS and CDR2 is YYNGEE. The CDR3 is 15 residues long. Losses at the gene ends were 4 bases for V and 4 bases for J; bases not matched to a gene: 9. The CDR3 loop reads CASSPTGGRSETQYF. The CDR3 nucleotides read TGTGCCAGCAGCCCTACAGGGGGTCGGTCAGAGACCCAGTACTTC.

This clone was counted once. The CDR3, as DNA: TGTGCCAGCTCAGCAAGACAGACGGATAACTATGGCTACACCTTC. Translated: CASSARQTDNYGYTF. This rearrangement joins TRBV18 to TRBJ1-2; D possibly corresponds to TRBD1 (5 bases). Germline CDR1 reads KGHSH; CDR2 reads LQKENI. The ends were cut back, 5 bases at V and 1 base at J, with 14 bases in the middle. CDR3 size: 15 residues.

The V gene is TRBV10-3, the J gene TRBJ2-1, with D possibly matching TRBD2 (7 bases). Trimming took off 4 bases at V and 4 bases at J, with 14 bases between the two ends. In germline, CDR1 is ENHRY, CDR2 SYGVKD. The CDR3 totals 15 residues. CDR3: CAISGSGGGYNEQFF. The CDR3 coding sequence is TGTGCCATCAGTGGTTCGGGGGGCGGGTACAATGAGCAGTTCTTC.

The chain combines TRBV28 with TRBJ1-6; 8 bases line up with TRBD1. The CDR3 totals 14 residues. Germline values: CDR1 MDHEN, CDR2 SYDVKM. With V trimmed by 4 bases and J by 8 bases, 4 bases remained unmatched. CDR3 sequence: CASSSGTGHSPLHF. The CDR3 region has the DNA TGTGCCAGCAGTTCCGGGACAGGTCATTCACCCCTCCACTTT.

The CDR3 DNA reads as TGCGCCAGCAGCCGAGAGGTAGGGCGGGAAGAGACCCAGTACTTC. Its translation: CASSREVGREETQYF. J is TRBJ2-5 and V is TRBV5-1; D perhaps matches TRBD2 (5 bases). CDR3 length: 15 residues. From germline, CDR1 is SGHRS and CDR2 YFSETQ. Trimming cost V 4 bases and J 3 bases, with 16 bases left between them.

This clone was found a few times. A junction end diverges from the germline sequence, so it may reflect a read error. The chain carries TRBV7-2 and TRBJ2-7, with TRBD2 as a possible D gene (5 bases). This CDR3 has 13 amino acids. CDR1 is SGHTA, CDR2 FQGNSA, per germline. The CDR3 coding sequence is TGTGCCAGCAGCTTAGTTTTCCTAGCCGAAACGTTCTTC. This gives the protein CASSLVFLAETFF.

The chain employs TRBV9 and TRBJ2-1, with D perhaps TRBD1 (5 bases). This CDR3 has 15 residues. V was trimmed by 6 bases and J by 4 bases, leaving 17 bases between them. From germline, CDR1 is SGDLS and CDR2 YYNGEE. The CDR3: CASNPGDKGYNEQFF. CDR3 bases: TGTGCCAGCAACCCTGGTGATAAGGGGTACAATGAGCAGTTCTTC.

This chain links TRBV6-1 with TRBJ1-2, with TRBD1 matching over 8 bases. Trimming took 3 bases from V and 5 from J; bases not matched to a gene: 14. Germline values: CDR1 MNHNS, CDR2 SASEGT. CDR3 length: 17 residues. The CDR3 region has the DNA TGTGCCAGCAGTGATAGTGGCAGGGGGCGCTTAGGGTATGGCTACACCTTC. As protein: CASSDSGRGRLGYGYTF.

V gene TRBV18 combines with J gene TRBJ1-5, with D unclear. Germline CDR1 and CDR2: KGHSH and LQKENI. The V end was cut by 5 bases, the J end by 4 bases, with 6 bases between. CDR3 length: 12 amino acids. The DNA of the CDR3 is TGTGCCAGCTCATCCCCGAATCAGCCCCAGCATTTT. This codes for CASSSPNQPQHF.

DNA of the CDR3: TGTGCCAGCAGAGCGGGCCCGAAGGAGGTAGATACGCAGTATTTT. Its protein is CASRAGPKEVDTQYF. This chain uses TRBV16 with TRBJ2-3; D is possibly TRBD2 (6 bases). This CDR3 is 15 amino acids long. Trimming removed 6 bases at V and 5 bases at J, with 18 bases between. Germline CDR1 KGHSY, CDR2 FQNENV.

This sequence joins TRBV19 and TRBJ2-1; 8 positions agree with TRBD2. Germline assignment: CDR1 LNHDA and CDR2 SQIVND (reference sequence). V was clipped by 4 bases and J by 0 bases; unmatched bases: 11. This CDR3 comprises 18 residues. The CDR3 DNA reads as TGTGCCAGTAGTAGTGTATATATCGGGACTAGCTCCTACAATGAGCAGTTCTTC. Protein: CASSSVYIGTSSYNEQFF.

The chain links TRBV30 to TRBJ1-2; D remains ambiguous. The CDR3 consists of 14 residues. The ends were cut back, 3 bases at V and 7 bases at J, with 18 bases in the middle. Germline CDR1 is GTSNPN and CDR2 is SVGIG (reference sequence). CDR3: CAWRRLKEGSGYTF. For the CDR3, the DNA is TGTGCCTGGAGACGGCTTAAGGAGGGTAGTGGCTACACCTTC.

In its sample, this clone was seen a few times. V usage is TRBV3-1 (or the pseudogene TRBV3-2) and J usage is TRBJ1-1, with 7 nucleotides matching TRBD1. CDR3 size: 11 residues. J gave up 8 bases and V 4 bases, and 1 base lay outside the gene matches. Germline V lookup: CDR1 LGHDT, CDR2 YNNKEL (reference sequence). The CDR3 loop is CASSLDREAFF. The CDR3 DNA is TGTGCCAGCAGCCTGGACAGGGAAGCTTTCTTT.

There are a few counts of this clone. J is TRBJ1-1 and V is TRBV28; 7 bases map to TRBD1. V was pared by 2 bases and J by 5 bases, with 11 bases of the junction left unmatched. The length of the CDR3 is 16 residues. CDR1 MDHEN and CDR2 SYDVKM come from the germline V gene. This CDR3 is CASSLVYRGGKTEAFF. For the CDR3, the DNA is TGTGCCAGCAGTTTAGTCTACAGGGGTGGAAAAACTGAAGCTTTCTTT.

Here the CDR3 DNA reads TGTGCCAGCTCCTGGGGACAGGGCAAAACTGAAGCTTTCTTT. The encoded protein is CASSWGQGKTEAFF. The V and J genes are TRBV7-2 and TRBJ1-1, with TRBD1 identical over 9 bases. The CDR3 consists of 14 residues. With 8 bases clipped from V and 5 bases from J, the junction kept 9 bases outside the gene matches. Per the germline V gene, CDR1 is SGHTA and CDR2 is FQGNSA.

The chain has TRBV5-8 and TRBJ1-4; D is perhaps TRBD1 (6 bases). CDR1 SGHTS and CDR2 YDEGEE come from the germline V gene. This CDR3 spans 17 amino acids. The V and J ends lost 4 bases and 4 bases respectively, with 20 bases between them. CDR3 nucleotide sequence: TGTGCCAGCAGCGATAGACGCCAGGGGAGCCATAATGAAAAACTGTTTTTT. Protein sequence: CASSDRRQGSHNEKLFF. Variable domain in full (rest from reference TRBV5-8 and TRBJ1-4): EAGVTQSPTHLIKTRGQQATLRCSPISGHTSVYWYQQALGLGLQFLLWYDEGEERNRGNFPPRFSGRQFPNYSSELNVNALELEDSALYLCASSDRRQGSHNEKLFFGSGTQLSVL.

This clone came up once. V usage is TRBV19 and J usage is TRBJ2-7, with a weak D call TRBD1 (6 bases). With 5 bases removed from V and 0 bases from J, the gap between germline ends came to 14 bases. The CDR3 has 15 amino acids. CDR1 and CDR2 (germline): LNHDA, SQIVND (reference sequence). The CDR3 sequence is CASSRISTGSYEQYF. Written as DNA, the CDR3 is TGTGCCAGTAGTCGGATCTCGACAGGCTCCTACGAGCAGTACTTC.

The count of this clone is one. This chain joins TRBV5-1 and TRBJ1-2; possibly TRBD1 for D (5 bases). Germline lookup yields CDR1 SGHRS and CDR2 YFSETQ. The CDR3 totals 13 residues. V was cut by 4 bases and J by 8 bases, with 15 bases left in between. Here the CDR3 reads CASSVDRQGGYTF. CDR3 sequence (DNA): TGCGCCAGCAGCGTGGACCGGCAGGGCGGCTACACCTTC. Supplemented by reference TRBV5-1 and TRBJ1-2, the full variable domain reads KAGVTQTPRYLIKTRGQQVTLSCSPISGHRSVSWYQQTPGQGLQFLFEYFSETQRNKGNFPGRFSGRQFSNSRSEMNVSTLELGDSALYLCASSVDRQGGYTFGSGTRLTVV.

This chain joins TRBV15 and TRBJ1-4, with 10 bases identical to TRBD1. V shed 1 base, J shed 7 bases, and the junction held 3 bases outside the gene matches. CDR3 length: 15 amino acids. In germline, CDR1 is LNHNV, CDR2 YYDKDF (reference sequence). DNA for the CDR3: TGTGCCACCAGCAGAGTGCGACAGGGGGCTGAAAAACTGTTTTTT. Protein product: CATSRVRQGAEKLFF.

This clone was found a few times. J is TRBJ1-1 and V is TRBV29-1; no reliable D call. Trimming cost V 3 bases and J 1 base, with 12 bases left between them. CDR1 and CDR2 from the germline V gene are SQVTM and ANQGSEA. The CDR3 loop spans 14 amino acids. The CDR3 nucleotides read TGCAGCGTTGACTCGCGGGCAGAGAACACTGAAGCTTTCTTT. This encodes CSVDSRAENTEAFF.

The chain employs TRBV2 and TRBJ2-2; weak D call: TRBD2 (5 bases). The germline CDR1 and CDR2 sequences are SNHLY and FYNNEI. Trimming took 7 bases from V and 1 from J, leaving 13 bases between them. The CDR3 contains 15 residues. The CDR3 loop is CASKIRTENTGELFF. The CDR3 nucleotides are TGTGCCAGCAAGATTCGGACTGAGAACACCGGGGAGCTGTTTTTT.

The chain links TRBV28 to TRBJ1-5, with 7 bases aligning to TRBD1. V trimming: 7 bases; J trimming: 0 bases; junction bases outside the gene matches: 12. Looked up from germline, CDR1 is MDHEN and CDR2 is SYDVKM. CDR3 length: 17 residues. The CDR3 here is CASTPSPGTDSNQPQHF. DNA for the CDR3: TGTGCCAGCACTCCTTCTCCGGGGACAGATAGCAATCAGCCCCAGCATTTT.